This T cell receptor beta chain was profiled in a study of blood T cell repertoires in COVID-19. Study overall: The United States, Italy and Spain were the sources of the acute and convalescent COVID-19 samples. Sample material is recorded as cDNA or gDNA derived from T cells, B-cell-depleted T cells, or PBMCs.

Repertoires were generated with immunoSEQ multiplex PCR, while TCRdb's copy carries only in-frame clones and drops some. In the table there are approximately 480,000 clones, 75% to 90% of which are singletons. Trimming left V 2 bases short and J 2 bases short, with 7 bases between. The CDR3 loop spans 13 amino acids. Germline assignment: CDR1 MNHNY and CDR2 SVGAGI (reference sequence). Patients at the Seattle site were enrolled during active infection and followed longitudinally. The sequenced sample consisted of peripheral blood. The source of this sequence is a man between 18 and 35 years old with COVID-19, enrolled during active disease. The V call is TRBV6-6, the J call TRBJ2-7; D remains unclear. The CDR3 here is CASSYDKTYEQYF. In DNA, the CDR3 is TGTGCCAGCAGTTACGACAAGACCTACGAGCAGTACTTC.